These 3 T cell receptor beta chains share one sample of origin, sequenced in a study of cytomegalovirus exposure and HLA in healthy donors. Use of 60 Vbeta and 13 Jbeta primers characterized the PCR. Measured with immunoSEQ multiplex PCR; TCRdb has only the in-frame clones, and not every one. This table lists about 210,000 clones. The sample taken for sequencing was PBMCs. The source of these receptors is a woman under 40 in good health and CMV-seropositive.

The chain uses TRBV5-1 and TRBJ2-3, with 12 bases lining up with TRBD2. With 4 bases clipped from V and 0 bases from J, the junction kept 9 bases outside the gene matches. This CDR3 spans 18 amino acids. Germline V gene sequence: CDR1 SGHRS, CDR2 YFSETQ. CDR3 sequence reads: CASSALAGGSPSTDTQYF. The CDR3 DNA sequence: TGCGCCAGCAGCGCACTAGCGGGAGGATCTCCTAGCACAGATACGCAGTATTTT. The variable domain in full, with the rest retrieved from reference TRBV5-1 and TRBJ2-3, is KAGVTQTPRYLIKTRGQQVTLSCSPISGHRSVSWYQQTPGQGLQFLFEYFSETQRNKGNFPGRFSGRQFSNSRSEMNVSTLELGDSALYLCASSALAGGSPSTDTQYFGPGTRLTVL.

The rearrangement links TRBV30 to TRBJ1-1; no reliable D call. In germline, CDR1 is GTSNPN, CDR2 SVGIG (reference sequence). Trimming took 0 bases from V and 2 from J, leaving 4 bases between them. This CDR3 is 12 amino acids long. The CDR3 protein is CAWSVLNTEAFF. CDR3 nucleotides: TGTGCCTGGAGTGTACTCAACACTGAAGCTTTCTTT.

The chain is built from TRBV6-6 and TRBJ2-1; a weak D match, TRBD2 (6 bases). This CDR3 spans 16 amino acids. V gave up 0 bases and J gave up 4 bases, with 13 bases separating them. Germline assignment: CDR1 MNHNY and CDR2 SVGAGI (reference sequence). CDR3 loop: CASSYSGGGWYNEQFF. CDR3 coding DNA: TGTGCCAGCAGTTACTCCGGGGGAGGATGGTACAATGAGCAGTTCTTC.